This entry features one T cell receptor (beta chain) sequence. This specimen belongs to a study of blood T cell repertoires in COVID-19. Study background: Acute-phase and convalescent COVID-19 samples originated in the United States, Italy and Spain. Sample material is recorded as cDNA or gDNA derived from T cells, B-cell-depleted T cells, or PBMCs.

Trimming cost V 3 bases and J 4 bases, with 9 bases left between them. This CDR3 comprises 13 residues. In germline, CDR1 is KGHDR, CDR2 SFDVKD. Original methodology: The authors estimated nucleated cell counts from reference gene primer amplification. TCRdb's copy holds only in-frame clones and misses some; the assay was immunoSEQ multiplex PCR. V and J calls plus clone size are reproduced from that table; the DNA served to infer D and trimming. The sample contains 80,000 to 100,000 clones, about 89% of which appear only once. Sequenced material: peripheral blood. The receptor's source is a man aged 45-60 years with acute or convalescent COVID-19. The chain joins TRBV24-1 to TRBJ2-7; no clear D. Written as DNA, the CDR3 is TGTGCCACCAGTGATGGCCGAAGTTACGAGCAGTACTTC. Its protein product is CATSDGRSYEQYF.